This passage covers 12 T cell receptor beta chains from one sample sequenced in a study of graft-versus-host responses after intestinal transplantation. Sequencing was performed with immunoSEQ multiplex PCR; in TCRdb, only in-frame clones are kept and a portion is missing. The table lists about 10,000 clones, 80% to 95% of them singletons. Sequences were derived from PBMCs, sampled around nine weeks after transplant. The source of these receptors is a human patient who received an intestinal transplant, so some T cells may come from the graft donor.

In DNA form, the CDR3 reads TGTGCCAGCAGCCTTAGCGGGAGACAGCAAGAGACCCAGTACTTC. Translating it yields CASSLSGRQQETQYF. The chain uses TRBV9 and TRBJ2-5; TRBD2 matches 9 bases. There are 15 residues in the CDR3. CDR1 SGDLS and CDR2 YYNGEE come from the germline V gene. J was trimmed by 2 bases and V by 4 bases; bases with no gene match: 6.

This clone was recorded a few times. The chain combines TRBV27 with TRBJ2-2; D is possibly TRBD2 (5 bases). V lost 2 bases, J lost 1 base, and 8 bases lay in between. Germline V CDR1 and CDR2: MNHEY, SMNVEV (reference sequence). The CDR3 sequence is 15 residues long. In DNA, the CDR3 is TGTGCCAGCAGTTTAATACGGGGGAACACCGGGGAGCTGTTTTTT. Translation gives CASSLIRGNTGELFF.

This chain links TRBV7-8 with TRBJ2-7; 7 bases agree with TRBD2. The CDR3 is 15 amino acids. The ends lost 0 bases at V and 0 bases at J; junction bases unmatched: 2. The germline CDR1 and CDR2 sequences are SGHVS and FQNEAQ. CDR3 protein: CASSLAGGSSYEQYF. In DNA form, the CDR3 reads TGTGCCAGCAGCTTAGCGGGCGGGAGCTCCTACGAGCAGTACTTC.

The CDR3 spells CASSVGSGRAETQYF. CDR3 DNA sequence: TGTGCCAGCAGCGTGGGTAGCGGGAGGGCCGAGACCCAGTACTTC. V is TRBV9 and J is TRBJ2-5, with 11 bases identical to TRBD2. Germline CDR1 is SGDLS and CDR2 is YYNGEE. V was clipped by 2 bases and J by 5 bases; unmatched bases: 5. The CDR3 sequence is 15 residues long.

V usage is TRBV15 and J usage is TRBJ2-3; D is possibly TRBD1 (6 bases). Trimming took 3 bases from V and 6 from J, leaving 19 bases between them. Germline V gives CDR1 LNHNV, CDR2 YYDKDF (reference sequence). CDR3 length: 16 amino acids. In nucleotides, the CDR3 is TGTGCCACCAGCAGCCGACACTGGGGGCCGACGGATACGCAGTATTTT. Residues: CATSSRHWGPTDTQYF.

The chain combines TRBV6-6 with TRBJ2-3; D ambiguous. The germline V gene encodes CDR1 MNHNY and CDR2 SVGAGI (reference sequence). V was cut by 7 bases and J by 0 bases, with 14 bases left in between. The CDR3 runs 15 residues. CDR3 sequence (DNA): TGTGCCAGCACTAGAAAGAGTACGAGCACAGATACGCAGTATTTT. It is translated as CASTRKSTSTDTQYF.

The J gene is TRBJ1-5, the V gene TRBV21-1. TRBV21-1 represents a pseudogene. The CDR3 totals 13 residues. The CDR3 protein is CASARADNQPQHF. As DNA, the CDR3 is TGTGCCAGCGCCCGAGCCGACAATCAGCCCCAGCATTTT.

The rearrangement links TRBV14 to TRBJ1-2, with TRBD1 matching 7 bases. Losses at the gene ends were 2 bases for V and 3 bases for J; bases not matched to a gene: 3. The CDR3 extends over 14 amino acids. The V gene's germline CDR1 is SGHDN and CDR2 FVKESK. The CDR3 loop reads CASSQMTGHYGYTF. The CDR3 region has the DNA TGTGCCAGCAGCCAAATGACAGGGCACTATGGCTACACCTTC. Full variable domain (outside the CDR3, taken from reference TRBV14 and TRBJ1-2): EAGVTQFPSHSVIEKGQTVTLRCDPISGHDNLYWYRRVMGKEIKFLLHFVKESKQDESGMPNNRFLAERTGGTYSTLKVQPAELEDSGVYFCASSQMTGHYGYTFGSGTRLTVV.

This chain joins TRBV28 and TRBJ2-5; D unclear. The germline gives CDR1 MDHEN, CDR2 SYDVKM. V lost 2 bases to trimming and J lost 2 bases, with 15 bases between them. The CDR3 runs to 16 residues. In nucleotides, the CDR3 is TGTGCCAGCAGTTTAAGGACCTCCTGGGTTCAAGAGACCCAGTACTTC. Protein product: CASSLRTSWVQETQYF.

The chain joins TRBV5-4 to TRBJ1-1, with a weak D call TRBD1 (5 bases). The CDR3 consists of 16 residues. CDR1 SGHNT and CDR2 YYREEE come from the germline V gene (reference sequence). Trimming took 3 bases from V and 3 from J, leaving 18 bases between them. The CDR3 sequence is CASSSNRMRGYTEAFF. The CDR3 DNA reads TGTGCCAGCAGCTCGAACAGGATGCGGGGCTACACTGAAGCTTTCTTT.

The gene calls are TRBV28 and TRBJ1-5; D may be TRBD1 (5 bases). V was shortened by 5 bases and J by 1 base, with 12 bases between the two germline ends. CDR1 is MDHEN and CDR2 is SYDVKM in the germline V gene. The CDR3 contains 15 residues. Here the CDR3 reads CASSPRRQSNQPQHF. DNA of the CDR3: TGTGCCAGCAGTCCCCGGCGACAGAGCAATCAGCCCCAGCATTTT.

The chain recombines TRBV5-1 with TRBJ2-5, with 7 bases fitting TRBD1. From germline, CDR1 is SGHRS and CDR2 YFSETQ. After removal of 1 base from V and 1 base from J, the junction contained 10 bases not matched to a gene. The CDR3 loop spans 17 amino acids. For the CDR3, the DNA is TGCGCCAGCAGCTTGTTTAGTGGAACAGGGGTCCAAGAGACCCAGTACTTC. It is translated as CASSLFSGTGVQETQYF.